The 18 T cell receptor beta chains reported below all come from one sample, sequenced in a study of cytomegalovirus exposure and HLA in healthy donors. PCR employed 60 Vbeta and 13 Jbeta primers. The method was immunoSEQ multiplex PCR; TCRdb's version includes in-frame clones alone and lacks a portion of them. This table holds tens of thousands of clones, about 70% found once. The sample was PBMCs. The receptors come from a woman in her twenties or thirties in good health and CMV-seropositive.

V usage is TRBV6-5 and J usage is TRBJ2-5; TRBD2 matches at 11 bases. Germline-derived CDR1 and CDR2 are MNHEY and SVGAGI. This CDR3 comprises 16 residues. V lost 0 bases and J lost 5; bases outside the gene matches: 5. The CDR3 here is CASSYSLAGGRETQYF. DNA of the CDR3: TGTGCCAGCAGTTACTCCCTAGCGGGAGGACGGGAGACCCAGTACTTC.

This clone has more than one count but fewer than ten. The rearrangement joins TRBV7-6 to TRBJ2-3, with D tentatively TRBD1 (5 bases). The germline V and J ends were trimmed by 1 base and 7 bases, with 15 bases remaining between them. The CDR3 runs to 15 residues. Germline V lookup: CDR1 SGHVS, CDR2 FNYEAQ. In DNA form, the CDR3 reads TGTGCCAGCAGCTTAGATGGGTCTGGGGCCAATACGCAGTATTTT. Amino acids: CASSLDGSGANTQYF.

The chain has TRBV5-6 and TRBJ2-1; the D gene is possibly TRBD1 (6 bases). Per germline, CDR1 SGHDT and CDR2 YYEEEE. The CDR3 consists of 13 residues. The V gene lost 1 base and the J gene lost 11 bases, with 13 bases spanning the gap. DNA for the CDR3: TGTGCCAGCAGCTTGTACTTGGACAGACAGCAGTTCTTC. This encodes CASSLYLDRQQFF.

The genes are TRBV19 and TRBJ2-3; 10 positions agree with TRBD1. The trim removed 6 bases at V and 6 bases at J, leaving 12 bases unmatched. The CDR3 is 16 amino acids. Germline V lookup: CDR1 LNHDA, CDR2 SQIVND (reference sequence). The CDR3 is CASSLDRGLTADTQYF. Here the CDR3 DNA reads TGTGCCAGTAGCCTCGACAGGGGGCTTACGGCCGATACGCAGTATTTT.

This sequence joins TRBV25-1 and TRBJ1-1; D possibly corresponds to TRBD1 (5 bases). V was shortened by 1 base and J by 7 bases, with 16 bases between the two germline ends. Germline lookup yields CDR1 MGHDK and CDR2 SYGVNS. This CDR3 comprises 15 residues. The CDR3 DNA sequence: TGTGCCAGCAGTGAATTTAGTGGGGGGGAGATTGAAGCTTTCTTT. Protein product: CASSEFSGGEIEAFF.

In its sample, this clone was seen a few times. The chain recombines TRBV2 with TRBJ2-1; 8 bases are a match to TRBD1. The J segment lost 7 bases and the V segment lost 5 bases, leaving 7 bases of the junction unmatched. Germline V gives CDR1 SNHLY, CDR2 FYNNEI. The CDR3 spans 14 residues. The DNA of the CDR3 is TGTGCCAGCAGTTGGACAGGGATTAGGAATGAGCAGTTCTTC. Protein product: CASSWTGIRNEQFF. Drawing the rest from reference TRBV2 and TRBJ2-1, the complete variable domain is EPEVTQTPSHQVTQMGQEVILRCVPISNHLYFYWYRQILGQKVEFLVSFYNNEISEKSEIFDDQFSVERPDGSNFTLKIRSTKLEDSAMYFCASSWTGIRNEQFFGPGTRLTVL.

The chain couples TRBV5-1 to TRBJ2-7; possible D gene TRBD1, 5 bases. The CDR3 consists of 13 residues. V was cut by 2 bases and J by 3 bases, with 9 bases left in between. Germline V lookup: CDR1 SGHRS, CDR2 YFSETQ. CDR3 bases: TGCGCCAGCAGCTTTATCGACAGCTACGAGCAGTACTTC. Encoded protein: CASSFIDSYEQYF.

The chain combines TRBV7-6 with TRBJ1-4; the match to TRBD1 covers 8 bases. Trimming removed 5 bases from V and 6 bases from J; junction bases left unmatched: 8. Germline V gene sequence: CDR1 SGHVS, CDR2 FNYEAQ. The CDR3 sequence is 15 residues long. The CDR3 here is CASSATQGDYEKLFF. The CDR3 DNA is TGTGCCAGCAGCGCCACACAGGGGGATTATGAAAAACTGTTTTTT.

This chain joins TRBV2 and TRBJ1-5; 8 bases line up with TRBD1. This CDR3 contains 15 residues. Germline V gene sequence: CDR1 SNHLY, CDR2 FYNNEI. V gave up 6 bases and J gave up 3 bases; unmatched junction bases: 7. In nucleotides, the CDR3 is TGTGCCAGCAGCATCCAGGGGGCGGTCAATCAGCCCCAGCATTTT. Its translation: CASSIQGAVNQPQHF.

This chain uses TRBV18 with TRBJ2-3; 9 nucleotides agree with TRBD1. Looked up from germline, CDR1 is KGHSH and CDR2 is LQKENI. With 3 bases clipped from V and 4 bases from J, the junction kept 5 bases outside the gene matches. The CDR3 has 15 residues. CDR3 sequence: CASSPVRTGADTQYF. In DNA, the CDR3 is TGTGCCAGCTCACCTGTTCGGACAGGGGCAGATACGCAGTATTTT.

Details on this clone: Compared with germline, one end of the junction differs, possibly owing to a read error. The J gene is TRBJ2-5, the V gene TRBV7-7; D is unclear. CDR3 length: 13 amino acids. Per the germline V gene, CDR1 is SSHAT and CDR2 is FNYEAQ (reference sequence). The DNA for the CDR3 is TGTGCTAGCAGCTTAGGTCAGTCCGAGACCCAGTACTTC. Its protein product is CASSLGQSETQYF.

This clone was detected only once. The chain is built from TRBV15 and TRBJ2-7, with a tentative D call TRBD1 (6 bases). Between the trimmed V and J ends, which lost 0 bases and 4 bases, there was a span of 10 bases. Germline V gives CDR1 LNHNV, CDR2 YYDKDF (reference sequence). The CDR3 length is 14 residues. The CDR3 region has the DNA TGTGCCACCAGCAGAGATAAAGGGGGTTACGAGCAGTACTTC. This sequence encodes CATSRDKGGYEQYF.

This chain connects TRBV11-3 to TRBJ2-2; D gene unclear. V lost 3 bases to trimming and J lost 5 bases, with 7 bases between them. This CDR3 contains 13 residues. The germline gives CDR1 SGHNT, CDR2 YENEEA. The CDR3 region has the DNA TGTGCCAGCAGCTTTTCCGGGACCGGGGAGCTGTTTTTT. This encodes CASSFSGTGELFF.

This sequence joins TRBV30 and TRBJ1-1; tentatively, D is TRBD1 (6 bases). The germline CDR1 and CDR2 sequences are GTSNPN and SVGIG (reference sequence). CDR3 length: 16 amino acids. Deletions cut 3 bases from V and 3 bases from J, with 20 bases between. DNA of the CDR3: TGTGCCTGGAGGGCTCCCATAGTAACAGGGTACACTGAAGCTTTCTTT. Encoded protein: CAWRAPIVTGYTEAFF.

The V call is TRBV9, the J call TRBJ2-1; TRBD2 aligns across 7 bases. V was clipped by 5 bases and J by 15 bases; unmatched bases: 14. CDR1 and CDR2 from the germline V gene are SGDLS and YYNGEE. This CDR3 region has 13 residues. In DNA form, the CDR3 reads TGTGCCAGCAGTCCACCCTTGGCGGGAGTCCTGTTCTTC. This sequence encodes CASSPPLAGVLFF.

The rearrangement joins TRBV29-1 to TRBJ2-1; D gene uncertain. V lost 5 bases and J 9 bases, leaving 8 bases between the germline ends. The CDR3 spans 10 residues. Germline assignment: CDR1 SQVTM and CDR2 ANQGSEA. CDR3 sequence (DNA): TGCAGCGTTTTGAGAGTTGAGCAGTTCTTC. Its translation is CSVLRVEQFF.

The chain links TRBV25-1 to TRBJ2-1, with no clear D. Germline V gene sequence: CDR1 MGHDK, CDR2 SYGVNS. The CDR3 spans 14 residues. The ends were cut back, 5 bases at V and 2 bases at J, with 10 bases in the middle. The CDR3 DNA reads as TGTGCCAGCAGTAAGCAGGCCCCCTACAATGAGCAGTTCTTC. Amino acids: CASSKQAPYNEQFF. The entire variable domain, with the rest obtained from reference TRBV25-1 and TRBJ2-1, is as follows: EADIYQTPRYLVIGTGKKITLECSQTMGHDKMYWYQQDPGMELHLIHYSYGVNSTEKGDLSSESTVSRIRTEHFPLTLESARPSHTSQYLCASSKQAPYNEQFFGPGTRLTVL.

The rearrangement joins TRBV6-1 to TRBJ2-2; 8 bases are shared with TRBD2. V lost 4 bases to trimming and J lost 8 bases; unmatched junction nucleotides: 6. Germline CDR1 is MNHNS and CDR2 is SASEGT. This CDR3 is 14 amino acids long. The CDR3 sequence: CASSASGSAGELFF. The CDR3 DNA reads as TGTGCCAGCAGTGCAAGCGGGAGTGCGGGGGAGCTGTTTTTT.